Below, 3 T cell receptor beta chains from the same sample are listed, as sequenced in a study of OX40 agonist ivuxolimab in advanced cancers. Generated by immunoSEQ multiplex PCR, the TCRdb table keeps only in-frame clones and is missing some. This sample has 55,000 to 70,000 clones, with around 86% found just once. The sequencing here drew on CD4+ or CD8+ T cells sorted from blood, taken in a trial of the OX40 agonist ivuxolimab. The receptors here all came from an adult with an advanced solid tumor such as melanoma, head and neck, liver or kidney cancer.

The CDR3 DNA reads TGTGCCAGCAGTTCTACCAACCCCCTTAATTCACCCCTCCACTTT. This encodes CASSSTNPLNSPLHF. J is TRBJ1-6 and V is TRBV7-2; no reliable D call. CDR3 size: 15 residues. Looked up from germline, CDR1 is SGHTA and CDR2 is FQGNSA. Trimming shortened V by 6 bases and J by 6 bases, and 15 bases separated the two germline ends.

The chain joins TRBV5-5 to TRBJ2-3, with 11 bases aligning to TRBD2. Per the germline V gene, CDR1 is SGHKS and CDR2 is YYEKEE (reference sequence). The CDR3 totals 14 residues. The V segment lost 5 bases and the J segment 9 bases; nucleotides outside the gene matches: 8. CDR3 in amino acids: CASRQPASGGTQYF. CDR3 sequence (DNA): TGTGCCAGCAGACAACCCGCTAGCGGGGGGACGCAGTATTTT.

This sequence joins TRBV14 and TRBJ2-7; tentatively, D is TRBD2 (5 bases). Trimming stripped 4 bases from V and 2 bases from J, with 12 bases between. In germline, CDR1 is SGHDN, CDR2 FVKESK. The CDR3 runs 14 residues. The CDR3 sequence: CASSPSGRTYEQYF. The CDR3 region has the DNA TGTGCCAGCAGCCCGTCGGGGAGAACCTACGAGCAGTACTTC.